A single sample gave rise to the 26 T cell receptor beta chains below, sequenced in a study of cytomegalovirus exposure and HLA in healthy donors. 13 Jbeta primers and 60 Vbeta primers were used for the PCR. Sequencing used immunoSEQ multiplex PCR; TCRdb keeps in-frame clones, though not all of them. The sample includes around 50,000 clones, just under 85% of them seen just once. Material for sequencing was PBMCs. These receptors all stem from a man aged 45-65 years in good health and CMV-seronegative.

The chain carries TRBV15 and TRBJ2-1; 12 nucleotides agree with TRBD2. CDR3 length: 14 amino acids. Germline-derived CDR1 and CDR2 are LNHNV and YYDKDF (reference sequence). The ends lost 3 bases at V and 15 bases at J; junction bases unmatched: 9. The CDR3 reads CATSSPSGGANWFF. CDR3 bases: TGTGCCACCAGCAGCCCTAGCGGGGGGGCTAATTGGTTCTTC.

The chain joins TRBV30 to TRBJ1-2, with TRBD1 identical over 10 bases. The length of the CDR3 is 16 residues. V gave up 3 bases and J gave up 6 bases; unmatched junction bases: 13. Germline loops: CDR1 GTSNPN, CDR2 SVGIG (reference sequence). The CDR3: CAWSGPRDRGRDGYTF. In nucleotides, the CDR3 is TGTGCCTGGAGCGGGCCCCGAGACAGGGGGCGTGATGGCTACACCTTC.

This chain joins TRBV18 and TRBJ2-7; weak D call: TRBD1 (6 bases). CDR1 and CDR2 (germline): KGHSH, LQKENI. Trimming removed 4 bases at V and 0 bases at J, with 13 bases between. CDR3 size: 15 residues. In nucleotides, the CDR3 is TGTGCCAGCTCACAAAGACAGGCCAGCTCCTACGAGCAGTACTTC. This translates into CASSQRQASSYEQYF.

The CDR3 sequence is CASSWTGAETQYF. The CDR3 nucleotides read TGTGCCAGCAGTTGGACAGGGGCGGAGACCCAGTACTTC. This chain connects TRBV5-5 to TRBJ2-5; 9 bases are shared with TRBD1. CDR3 length: 13 residues. J was trimmed by 5 bases and V by 5 bases; bases with no gene match: 4. Germline-derived CDR1 and CDR2 are SGHKS and YYEKEE (reference sequence).

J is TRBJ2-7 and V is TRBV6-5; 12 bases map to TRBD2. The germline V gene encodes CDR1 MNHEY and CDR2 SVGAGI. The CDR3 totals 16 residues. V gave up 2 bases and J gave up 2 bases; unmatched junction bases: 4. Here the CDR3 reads CASSYALAGGAYEQYF. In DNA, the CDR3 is TGTGCCAGCAGTTACGCCCTAGCGGGGGGGGCCTACGAGCAGTACTTC.

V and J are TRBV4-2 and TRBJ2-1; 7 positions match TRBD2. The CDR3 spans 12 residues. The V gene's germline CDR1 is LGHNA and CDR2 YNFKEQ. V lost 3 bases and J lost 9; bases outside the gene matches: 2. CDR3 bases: TGTGCCAGCAGCCAGACTAGCTCTGAGCAGTTCTTC. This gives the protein CASSQTSSEQFF.

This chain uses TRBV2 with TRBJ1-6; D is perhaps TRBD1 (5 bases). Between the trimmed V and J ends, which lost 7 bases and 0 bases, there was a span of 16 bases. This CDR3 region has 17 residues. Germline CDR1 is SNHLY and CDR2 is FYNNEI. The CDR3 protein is CASMPRALSSYNSPLHF. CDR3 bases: TGTGCCAGCATGCCCAGGGCCTTATCCTCCTATAATTCACCCCTCCACTTT. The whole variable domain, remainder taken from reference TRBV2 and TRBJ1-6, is EPEVTQTPSHQVTQMGQEVILRCVPISNHLYFYWYRQILGQKVEFLVSFYNNEISEKSEIFDDQFSVERPDGSNFTLKIRSTKLEDSAMYFCASMPRALSSYNSPLHFGNGTRLTVT.

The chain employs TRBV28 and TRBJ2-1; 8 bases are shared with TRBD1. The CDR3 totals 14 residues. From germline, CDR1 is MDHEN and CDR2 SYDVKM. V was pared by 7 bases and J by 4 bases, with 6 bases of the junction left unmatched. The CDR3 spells CASNDRGYYNEQFF. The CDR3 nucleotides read TGTGCCAGCAACGACAGGGGATATTACAATGAGCAGTTCTTC.

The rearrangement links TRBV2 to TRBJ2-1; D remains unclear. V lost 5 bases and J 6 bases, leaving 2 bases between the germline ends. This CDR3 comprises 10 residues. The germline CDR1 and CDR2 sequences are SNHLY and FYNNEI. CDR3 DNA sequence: TGTGCCAGCAGTCTCAATGAGCAGTTCTTC. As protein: CASSLNEQFF.

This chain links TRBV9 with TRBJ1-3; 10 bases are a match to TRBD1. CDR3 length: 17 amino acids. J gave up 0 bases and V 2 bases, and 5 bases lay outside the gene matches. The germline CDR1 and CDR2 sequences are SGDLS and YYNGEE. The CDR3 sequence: CASSVGTGEFSGNTIYF. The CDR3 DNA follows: TGTGCCAGCAGCGTGGGGACAGGGGAATTCTCTGGAAACACCATATATTTT.

The CDR3 nucleotides are TGTGCCAGCAGTTATTTCCCCAGGGGAAGGAAAACAGTCGGGGAGCTGTTTTTT. This gives the protein CASSYFPRGRKTVGELFF. V and J are TRBV6-9 and TRBJ2-2; weak D call: TRBD1 (6 bases). This CDR3 spans 18 amino acids. CDR1 and CDR2 from the germline V gene are MNHGY and SVAAGI. Trimming removed 1 base from V and 7 bases from J, with 22 bases in between.

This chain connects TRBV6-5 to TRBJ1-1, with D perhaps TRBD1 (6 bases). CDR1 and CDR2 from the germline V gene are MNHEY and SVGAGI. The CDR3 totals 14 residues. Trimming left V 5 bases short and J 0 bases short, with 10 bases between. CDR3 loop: CASSKTGLNTEAFF. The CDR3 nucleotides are TGTGCCAGCAGTAAAACAGGGTTGAACACTGAAGCTTTCTTT.

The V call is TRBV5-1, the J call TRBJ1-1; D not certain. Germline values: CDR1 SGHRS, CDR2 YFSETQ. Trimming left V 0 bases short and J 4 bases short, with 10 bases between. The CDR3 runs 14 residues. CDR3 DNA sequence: TGCGCCAGCAGCTTGGGCCAGGTGGTCACTGAAGCTTTCTTT. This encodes CASSLGQVVTEAFF. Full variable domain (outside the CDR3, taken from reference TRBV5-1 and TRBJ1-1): KAGVTQTPRYLIKTRGQQVTLSCSPISGHRSVSWYQQTPGQGLQFLFEYFSETQRNKGNFPGRFSGRQFSNSRSEMNVSTLELGDSALYLCASSLGQVVTEAFFGQGTRLTVV.

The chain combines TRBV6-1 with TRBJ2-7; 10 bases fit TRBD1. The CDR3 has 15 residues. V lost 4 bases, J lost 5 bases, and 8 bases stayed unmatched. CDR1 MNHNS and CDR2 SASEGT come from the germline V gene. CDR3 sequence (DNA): TGTGCCAGCAGTGGGGGGGACAGGGGTAGCGACGAGCAGTACTTC. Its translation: CASSGGDRGSDEQYF.

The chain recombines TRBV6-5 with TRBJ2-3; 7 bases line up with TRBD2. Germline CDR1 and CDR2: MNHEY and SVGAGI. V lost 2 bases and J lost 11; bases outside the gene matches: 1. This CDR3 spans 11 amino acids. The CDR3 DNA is TGTGCCAGCAGTTACCGCGGGGGGCAGTATTTT. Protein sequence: CASSYRGGQYF.

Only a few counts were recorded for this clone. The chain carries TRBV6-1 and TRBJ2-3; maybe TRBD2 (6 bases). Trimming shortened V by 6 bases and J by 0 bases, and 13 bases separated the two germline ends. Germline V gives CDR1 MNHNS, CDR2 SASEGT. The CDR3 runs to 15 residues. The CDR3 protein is CASREGFGSTDTQYF. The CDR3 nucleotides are TGTGCCAGCAGGGAGGGTTTCGGTAGCACAGATACGCAGTATTTT.

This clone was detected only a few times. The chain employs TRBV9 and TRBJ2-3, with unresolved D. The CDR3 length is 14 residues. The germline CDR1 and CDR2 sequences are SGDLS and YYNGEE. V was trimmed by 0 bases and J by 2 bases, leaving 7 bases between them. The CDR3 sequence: CASSVVQITDTQYF. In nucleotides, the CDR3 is TGTGCCAGCAGCGTAGTACAGATCACAGATACGCAGTATTTT.

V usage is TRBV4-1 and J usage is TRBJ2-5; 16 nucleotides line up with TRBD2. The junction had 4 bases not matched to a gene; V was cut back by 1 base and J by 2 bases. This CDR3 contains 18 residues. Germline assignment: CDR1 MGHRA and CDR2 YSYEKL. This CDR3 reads CASSQAGTSGGEQETQYF. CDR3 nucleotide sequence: TGCGCCAGCAGCCAAGCCGGGACTAGCGGGGGGGAGCAAGAGACCCAGTACTTC.

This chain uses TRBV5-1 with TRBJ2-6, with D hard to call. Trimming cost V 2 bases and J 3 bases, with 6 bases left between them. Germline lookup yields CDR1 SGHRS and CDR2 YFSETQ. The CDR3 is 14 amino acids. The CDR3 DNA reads TGCGCCAGCAGCTTTATTATTGGGGCCAACGTCCTGACTTTC. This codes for CASSFIIGANVLTF.

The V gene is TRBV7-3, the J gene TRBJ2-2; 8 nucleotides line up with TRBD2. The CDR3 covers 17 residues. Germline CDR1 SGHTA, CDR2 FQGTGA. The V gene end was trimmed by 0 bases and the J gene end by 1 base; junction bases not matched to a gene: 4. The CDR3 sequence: CASSLTWRGVNTGELFF. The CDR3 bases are TGTGCCAGCAGCTTAACGTGGCGGGGGGTGAACACCGGGGAGCTGTTTTTT.

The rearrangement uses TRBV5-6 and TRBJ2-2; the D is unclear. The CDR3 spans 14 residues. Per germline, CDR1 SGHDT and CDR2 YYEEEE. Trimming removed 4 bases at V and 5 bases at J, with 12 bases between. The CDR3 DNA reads TGTGCCAGCAGCCGATATCTCGGGACCGGGGAGCTGTTTTTT. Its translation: CASSRYLGTGELFF.

CDR3 coding DNA: TGTGCCAGCAGCTTGGACAGGGGAGAGTATGGCTACACCTTC. Its protein is CASSLDRGEYGYTF. The chain carries TRBV5-8 and TRBJ1-2; 7 bases are a match to TRBD1. This CDR3 region has 14 residues. Per the germline V gene, CDR1 is SGHTS and CDR2 is YDEGEE. J was trimmed by 5 bases and V by 0 bases; bases with no gene match: 4.

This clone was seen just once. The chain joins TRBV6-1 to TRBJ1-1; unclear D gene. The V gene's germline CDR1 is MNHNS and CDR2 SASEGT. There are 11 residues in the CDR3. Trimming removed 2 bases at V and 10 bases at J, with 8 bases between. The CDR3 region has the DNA TGTGCCAGCAGTGAAAACGGTCCAGCTTTCTTT. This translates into CASSENGPAFF.

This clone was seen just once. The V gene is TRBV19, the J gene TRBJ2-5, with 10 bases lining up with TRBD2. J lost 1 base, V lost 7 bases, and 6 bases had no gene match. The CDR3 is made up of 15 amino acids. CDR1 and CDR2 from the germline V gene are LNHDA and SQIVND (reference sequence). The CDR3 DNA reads TGTGCCAGTAAGCGGGGGGGCAATCGCCAAGAGACCCAGTACTTC. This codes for CASKRGGNRQETQYF.

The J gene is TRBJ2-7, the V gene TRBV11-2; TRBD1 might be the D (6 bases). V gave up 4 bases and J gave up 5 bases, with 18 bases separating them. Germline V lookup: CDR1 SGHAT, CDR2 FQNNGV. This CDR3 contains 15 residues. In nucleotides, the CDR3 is TGTGCCAGCAGCTCCTCGACAGGAAAAACAGACGAGCAGTACTTC. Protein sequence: CASSSSTGKTDEQYF.

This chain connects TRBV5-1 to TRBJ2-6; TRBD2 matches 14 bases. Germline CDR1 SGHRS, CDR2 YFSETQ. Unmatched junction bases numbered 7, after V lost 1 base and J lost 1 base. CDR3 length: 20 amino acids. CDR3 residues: CASSLTRTSGGSSGANVLTF. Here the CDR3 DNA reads TGCGCCAGCAGCTTGACGCGGACTAGCGGGGGGTCTTCTGGGGCCAACGTCCTGACTTTC.